The 26 T cell receptor beta chains below were found in one sample sequenced in a study of T-cell memory formation after mild COVID-19. TCRdb independently ran MiXCR on the 5' RACE reads; one entry per CDR3 protein. The sample yields roughly 580,000 distinct CDR3 sequences, about 20% seen once. The sequenced sample was PBMCs or a T cell subset sorted from them (not recorded which). The receptors come from an adult woman who had mild COVID-19 (a few samples of this study predate the infection). Cell type and time point are not known.

This chain connects TRBV12-3 or TRBV12-4 to TRBJ2-7; perhaps TRBD1 as D (6 bases). This CDR3 spans 16 amino acids. V lost 4 bases to trimming and J lost 2 bases, with 18 bases between them. The CDR3 DNA reads as TGTGCCAGCAGTTCACCGGGACACCATCCGCCCTACGAGCAGTACTTC. Its protein product is CASSSPGHHPPYEQYF.

This clonotype was seen a few times. This rearrangement joins TRBV4-1 to TRBJ2-1; D is unresolved. Looked up from germline, CDR1 is MGHRA and CDR2 is YSYEKL. The CDR3 has 16 amino acids. V lost 4 bases to trimming and J lost 7 bases, with 20 bases between them. Here the CDR3 reads CASSRYFRSTPNEQFF. The CDR3 DNA sequence: TGCGCCAGCAGCCGATATTTTCGCAGTACTCCTAATGAGCAGTTCTTC.

This rearrangement joins TRBV25-1 to TRBJ2-7; 10 bases match TRBD1. Trimming removed 4 bases from V and 6 bases from J; junction bases left unmatched: 9. The CDR3 is 15 amino acids. Germline V gives CDR1 MGHDK, CDR2 SYGVNS. In DNA, the CDR3 is TGTGCCAGCAGTGGAGCCGGGACAGGGGAGGTCGAGCAGTACTTC. Protein product: CASSGAGTGEVEQYF.

This clonotype has a handful of counts. The rearrangement joins TRBV6-5 to TRBJ1-4; the D is unclear. V lost 6 bases and J lost 6, with 11 bases in between. CDR1 MNHEY and CDR2 SVGAGI come from the germline V gene. CDR3 length equals 13 residues. This CDR3 reads CASSAWPDEKLFF. The CDR3 DNA sequence: TGTGCCAGCAGCGCGTGGCCGGATGAAAAACTGTTTTTT.

This clonotype was seen a handful of times. This chain uses TRBV3-1 with TRBJ1-1; 8 bases agree with TRBD1. The germline V gene encodes CDR1 LGHDT and CDR2 YNNKEL (reference sequence). V was clipped by 1 base and J by 8 bases; unmatched bases: 3. The CDR3 runs 13 residues. The DNA of the CDR3 is TGTGCCAGCAGCCAAGGGCGGACAGGGGAAGCTTTCTTT. Its protein is CASSQGRTGEAFF.

The chain is built from TRBV7-2 and TRBJ2-5; 9 bases match TRBD2. Per germline, CDR1 SGHTA and CDR2 FQGNSA. The CDR3 contains 15 residues. V shed 5 bases and J 5 bases; nucleotides not matched to a gene: 9. The CDR3 DNA is TGTGCCAGCAGCCCACGGCGGGGGGGAAGGGAGACCCAGTACTTC. Translated, it gives CASSPRRGGRETQYF.

V usage is TRBV4-1 and J usage is TRBJ1-6; no clear D gene. The CDR3 is 18 residues long. Trimming left V 1 base short and J 5 bases short, with 18 bases between. Germline CDR1 MGHRA, CDR2 YSYEKL. CDR3 sequence: CASSQVAPGFLDNSPLHF. As DNA, the CDR3 is TGCGCCAGCAGCCAAGTGGCCCCGGGCTTTTTGGATAATTCACCCCTCCACTTT.

The V gene is TRBV29-1, the J gene TRBJ1-1; the match to TRBD1 covers 8 bases. From germline, CDR1 is SQVTM and CDR2 ANQGSEA. V lost 5 bases and J lost 0; bases outside the gene matches: 2. The CDR3 contains 13 residues. Written as DNA, the CDR3 is TGCAGCGTTTCAGGGGGCTTGAACACTGAAGCTTTCTTT. It encodes CSVSGGLNTEAFF.

The chain combines TRBV24-1 with TRBJ2-3, with a tentative D call TRBD2 (6 bases). The length of the CDR3 is 15 residues. Germline V gives CDR1 KGHDR, CDR2 SFDVKD. V was shortened by 4 bases and J by 8 bases, with 18 bases between the two germline ends. The chain's CDR3 is CATSDPGTPKATQYF. CDR3 in DNA: TGTGCCACCAGTGACCCCGGGACTCCTAAGGCTACGCAGTATTTT.

This chain connects TRBV18 to TRBJ1-1; D gene unclear. Germline V lookup: CDR1 KGHSH, CDR2 LQKENI. The CDR3 loop spans 16 amino acids. V lost 5 bases to trimming and J lost 1 base, with 17 bases between them. The CDR3 coding sequence is TGTGCCAGCTCAGACGTTGTTAGGGTCGGGAACACTGAAGCTTTCTTT. This translates into CASSDVVRVGNTEAFF.

The chain combines TRBV6-4 with TRBJ2-1; 7 nucleotides match TRBD2. The ends lost 6 bases at V and 11 bases at J; junction bases unmatched: 7. The germline V gene encodes CDR1 MRHNA and CDR2 SNTAGT. The length of the CDR3 is 12 residues. The CDR3 region is CASRNPGLQQFF. The CDR3 DNA is TGTGCCAGCAGAAACCCGGGACTACAGCAGTTCTTC.

The V call is TRBV20-1, the J call TRBJ2-7; the match to TRBD2 covers 8 bases. The CDR3 has 14 amino acids. Germline trimming cut 3 bases from V and 0 bases from J; bases unmatched to any gene: 4. Germline V lookup: CDR1 DFQATT, CDR2 SNEGSKA (reference sequence). CDR3 DNA sequence: TGCAGTGCTAGTAGCGGGGAGAGCTCCTACGAGCAGTACTTC. It specifies CSASSGESSYEQYF.

This clonotype was counted only a few times. V is TRBV12-5 and J is TRBJ2-3; no firm D call. CDR1 is LGHNT and CDR2 is FRNRAP in the germline V gene. This CDR3 is built from 11 residues. Trimming shortened V by 7 bases and J by 3 bases, and 5 bases separated the two germline ends. Here the CDR3 reads CASALTDTQYF. In DNA form, the CDR3 reads TGTGCTAGTGCCCTGACAGATACGCAGTATTTT. Looking up the rest from reference TRBV12-5 and TRBJ2-3 gives the full variable domain: DARVTQTPRHKVTEMGQEVTMRCQPILGHNTVFWYRQTMMQGLELLAYFRNRAPLDDSGMPKDRFSAEMPDATLATLKIQPSEPRDSAVYFCASALTDTQYFGPGTRLTVL.

The chain combines TRBV6-5 with TRBJ2-7; D is tentatively TRBD1 or TRBD2 (5 bases each). CDR1 and CDR2 (germline): MNHEY, SVGAGI. Trimming left V 4 bases short and J 0 bases short, with 19 bases between. The CDR3 totals 17 residues. CDR3 sequence reads: CASSSKFRDGSSYEQYF. CDR3 sequence (DNA): TGTGCCAGCAGTTCCAAATTCCGGGACGGTAGCTCCTACGAGCAGTACTTC.

This sequence joins TRBV30 and TRBJ1-1, with no clear D. Germline V gene data show CDR1 as GTSNPN and CDR2 as SVGIG (reference sequence). The CDR3 is 16 residues long. The ends were cut back, 0 bases at V and 6 bases at J, with 20 bases in the middle. CDR3 amino acids: CAWSVKGTRRWAEAFF. CDR3 in DNA: TGTGCCTGGAGTGTAAAGGGTACCCGACGGTGGGCTGAAGCTTTCTTT.

The chain has TRBV7-9 and TRBJ2-5; the match to TRBD1 covers 8 bases. Germline V gene data show CDR1 as SEHNR and CDR2 as FQNEAQ (reference sequence). The CDR3 runs 16 residues. V lost 5 bases to trimming and J lost 0 bases; unmatched junction nucleotides: 8. The CDR3 loop reads CASSPTGTGDQETQYF. The CDR3 DNA reads TGTGCCAGCAGCCCAACCGGGACAGGTGACCAAGAGACCCAGTACTTC.

A few counts support this clonotype. The chain uses TRBV12-3 or TRBV12-4 and TRBJ1-1; D unclear. The CDR3 covers 11 residues. The ends were cut back, 3 bases at V and 8 bases at J, with 7 bases in the middle. CDR3 protein: CASSFAMEAFF. CDR3 nucleotides: TGTGCCAGCAGTTTTGCCATGGAAGCTTTCTTT.

In its sample, this clonotype was seen a few times. The rearrangement uses TRBV12-3 or TRBV12-4 and TRBJ1-4, with a weak D call TRBD1 (5 bases). With 3 bases removed from V and 10 bases from J, the gap between germline ends came to 9 bases. This CDR3 comprises 12 residues. The CDR3 nucleotides are TGTGCCAGCAGTTTCGAGACAGTAAAACTGTTTTTT. As protein: CASSFETVKLFF.

This clonotype showed up just a few times. This chain connects TRBV6-4 to TRBJ2-1; 7 bases agree with TRBD1. The CDR3 consists of 13 residues. Germline values: CDR1 MRHNA, CDR2 SNTAGT. Trimming removed 6 bases from V and 5 bases from J; junction bases left unmatched: 4. The CDR3 DNA is TGTGCCAGCAGACCGGGACAGAACAATGAGCAGTTCTTC. Protein: CASRPGQNNEQFF.

This clonotype was detected a few times. The V gene is TRBV2, the J gene TRBJ1-1; D gene ambiguous. Germline values: CDR1 SNHLY, CDR2 FYNNEI. The CDR3 length is 16 residues. V lost 8 bases, J lost 0 bases, and 19 bases lay in between. This CDR3 is CASSFRSVYMNTEAFF. CDR3 nucleotide sequence: TGTGCCAGCTCCTTTAGGTCAGTCTACATGAACACTGAAGCTTTCTTT.

The chain is built from TRBV28 and TRBJ2-7; D is unclear. Germline CDR1 MDHEN, CDR2 SYDVKM. The CDR3 consists of 13 residues. The germline V and J ends were trimmed by 1 base and 3 bases, with 7 bases remaining between them. CDR3 sequence (DNA): TGTGCCAGCAGTTTATCCATGATCTACGAGCAGTACTTC. Residues: CASSLSMIYEQYF.

This clonotype was detected a few times. The J gene is TRBJ2-1, the V gene TRBV29-1; TRBD2 aligns across 9 bases. The CDR3 sequence is 13 residues long. CDR1 and CDR2 from the germline V gene are SQVTM and ANQGSEA. The junction had 5 bases not matched to a gene; V was cut back by 4 bases and J by 7 bases. Written as DNA, the CDR3 is TGCAGCGTTGCAGCGGGAGGAGGGAATGAGCAGTTCTTC. Protein: CSVAAGGGNEQFF.

Only a few counts were recorded for this clonotype. This rearrangement joins TRBV7-9 to TRBJ1-2; a weak D match, TRBD1 (6 bases). Germline V gene data show CDR1 as SEHNR and CDR2 as FQNEAQ (reference sequence). V shed 3 bases and J shed 5 bases, with 13 bases lying between them. The CDR3 covers 14 residues. DNA of the CDR3: TGTGCCAGCAGCTTGATCCCAGGGGATTATGGCTACACCTTC. Translated, it gives CASSLIPGDYGYTF.

The genes are TRBV20-1 and TRBJ1-1; D call uncertain. The CDR3 sequence is 13 residues long. Germline CDR1 DFQATT, CDR2 SNEGSKA (reference sequence). V was pared by 3 bases and J by 1 base, with 9 bases between. The CDR3 loop reads CSASRQSNTEAFF. CDR3 DNA: TGCAGTGCTAGTAGGCAGTCGAACACTGAAGCTTTCTTT.

This clonotype was seen only a few times. The chain carries TRBV7-2 and TRBJ2-2, with TRBD2 matching over 7 bases. V shed 1 base, J shed 1 base, and the junction held 6 bases outside the gene matches. This CDR3 comprises 17 residues. The germline gives CDR1 SGHTA, CDR2 FQGNSA. The CDR3 region has the DNA TGTGCCAGCAGCTTAGGGTTGCTAGCGGTGAACACCGGGGAGCTGTTTTTT. As protein: CASSLGLLAVNTGELFF.

This chain uses TRBV7-9 with TRBJ2-2, with D possibly being TRBD2 (6 bases). CDR3 length: 17 residues. CDR1 SEHNR and CDR2 FQNEAQ come from the germline V gene (reference sequence). V lost 5 bases and J lost 6, with 22 bases in between. The CDR3 protein is CASSPPPGEVGAGELFF. The CDR3 bases are TGTGCCAGCAGCCCCCCCCCGGGGGAGGTTGGCGCCGGGGAGCTGTTTTTT.